This T cell receptor beta chain was sequenced during a study of CD8+CD57+ T cells in acquired aplastic anemia. General study points: Sharing between patients and controls was observed for over 25 CD8+ CDR3 sequences.

The study profiled TCR beta VDJ and CDR3 using genomic DNA as template. TCRdb independently ran MiXCR on the reads; one entry per CDR3 protein. The sample holds 200,000 to 250,000 distinct CDR3 sequences, roughly 35% seen once. Comment on this clonotype: No antigen is known for it. Given a much more abundant clone one base away, this may be a read error.

Sequencing was done on a sample of sorted CD4+, CD8+, or CD8+CD57+ T cells (not recorded which) from PBMCs. This sequence was found in a human donor in good health, serving as a control.

CDR3 sequence (DNA): TGTGCCAGCAGCTTACTCTGGTCGGGGGCTAGCTCCTACGAGCAGTACTTC. The encoded protein is CASSLLWSGASSYEQYF. The chain combines TRBV11-1 with TRBJ2-7, with D perhaps given as TRBD1 or TRBD2 (6 bases each). Trimming took 2 bases from V and 0 from J, leaving 17 bases between them. Per the germline V gene, CDR1 is SGHAT and CDR2 is FQDESV (reference sequence). The CDR3 has 17 amino acids.